These T cell receptor beta chains were read from a single sample in a study of T cell responses to AZD1222 COVID-19 vaccine. Method: immunoSEQ multiplex PCR; TCRdb's copy keeps in-frame clones and lacks some. The sample shows about 85,000 clones, about 85% of them seen only once. The sample in question was peripheral blood, obtained 28 days after the second AZD1222 dose. These receptors all come from an adult who received the AZD1222 COVID-19 vaccine. Each CDR3 is given with its conserved first and last residue. Fields, in order: CDR3 length, J gene, V gene, CDR3 protein.

16 TRBJ1-4 TRBV6-1 CASSGLYRGRNEKLFF
14 TRBJ2-4 TRBV15 CATSSRGSKNIQYF
16 TRBJ2-1 TRBV4-1 CASSQTGLARAFEQFF
14 TRBJ2-7 TRBV10-2 CASRGLAGGDEQYF
14 TRBJ2-6 TRBV7-9 CAAAARSGANVLTF
17 TRBJ1-3 TRBV19 CASRDLLGRFTGNTIYF
15 TRBJ1-5 TRBV5-1 CASSLDGTGNQPQHF
16 TRBJ1-1 TRBV14 CASSQVQGRRATEAFF
12 TRBJ1-1 TRBV29-1 CSVDRVGTEAFF
11 TRBJ2-5 TRBV20-1 CSARKAETQYF